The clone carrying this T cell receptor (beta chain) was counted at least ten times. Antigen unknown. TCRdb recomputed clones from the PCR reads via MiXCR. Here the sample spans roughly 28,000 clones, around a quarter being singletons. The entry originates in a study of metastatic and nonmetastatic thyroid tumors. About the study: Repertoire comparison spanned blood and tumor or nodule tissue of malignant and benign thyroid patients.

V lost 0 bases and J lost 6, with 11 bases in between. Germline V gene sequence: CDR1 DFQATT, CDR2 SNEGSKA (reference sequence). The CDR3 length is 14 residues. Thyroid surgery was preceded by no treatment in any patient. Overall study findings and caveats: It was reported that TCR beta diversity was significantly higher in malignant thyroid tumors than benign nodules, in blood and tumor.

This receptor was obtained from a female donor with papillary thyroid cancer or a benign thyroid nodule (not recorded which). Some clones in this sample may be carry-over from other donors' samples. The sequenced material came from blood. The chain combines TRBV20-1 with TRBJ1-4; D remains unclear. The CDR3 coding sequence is TGCAGTGCTAGAGATCGGCAGGCTCATGAAAAACTGTTTTTT. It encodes CSARDRQAHEKLFF.